This T cell receptor (beta chain) was captured in a study of cytomegalovirus exposure and HLA in healthy donors. Both 60 Vbeta primers and 13 Jbeta primers went into the PCR. The assay was immunoSEQ multiplex PCR, and TCRdb's table has in-frame clones only and misses some. This table holds about 160,000 clones, just under 80% found once. Nominally healthy donors were sampled, though unrecorded immune exposures were likely. Study-wide findings and caveats: With DRB1 most and HLA-C fewest, TCR association rates differed between HLA loci in a later analysis. Most sequenced TCRs were rare (though some public TCRs occurred in many donors). A few CMV-associated chains proved CMV antigen-specific in vitro.

Note on this clone: Its cognate antigen is unknown.

Trimming left V 0 bases short and J 5 bases short, with 18 bases between. In germline, CDR1 is SGDLS, CDR2 YYNGEE. The CDR3 extends over 17 amino acids. The sequencing input was PBMCs. The clonotype originates from a woman aged 50 to 60 in good health and CMV-seronegative. The chain employs TRBV9 and TRBJ2-1; TRBD2 is a possible D gene (6 bases). The CDR3 loop is CASSVAAGSWGDNEQFF. CDR3 in DNA: TGTGCCAGCAGCGTAGCCGCGGGGAGCTGGGGAGACAATGAGCAGTTCTTC. The full variable domain, in which reference TRBV9 and TRBJ2-1 provide the parts outside the CDR3, is DSGVTQTPKHLITATGQRVTLRCSPRSGDLSVYWYQQSLDQGLQFLIQYYNGEERAKGNILERFSAQQFPDLHSELNLSSLELGDSALYFCASSVAAGSWGDNEQFFGPGTRLTVL.